This T cell receptor beta chain was documented in a study of identical twins. Each CDR3 protein gets one entry after TCRdb re-called the 5' RACE reads with MiXCR. The sample consists of hundreds of thousands of distinct CDR3 sequences, 8.6% of them appearing once. This clonotype was counted ten times or more. This CDR3 has 12 residues. V lost 3 bases to trimming and J lost 11 bases, with 8 bases between them. The germline V gene encodes CDR1 SEHNR and CDR2 FQNEAQ (reference sequence). The same sample was also used in a study of yellow fever vaccine responses in identical twins.

The rearrangement uses TRBV7-9 and TRBJ1-6; no firm D call. This TCR came from a woman aged 18-29 years in good health. The sequenced sample consisted of PBMCs. The CDR3 region has the DNA TGTGCCAGCAGCTTTGAGGAAGCACCCCTCCACTTT. Protein sequence: CASSFEEAPLHF.